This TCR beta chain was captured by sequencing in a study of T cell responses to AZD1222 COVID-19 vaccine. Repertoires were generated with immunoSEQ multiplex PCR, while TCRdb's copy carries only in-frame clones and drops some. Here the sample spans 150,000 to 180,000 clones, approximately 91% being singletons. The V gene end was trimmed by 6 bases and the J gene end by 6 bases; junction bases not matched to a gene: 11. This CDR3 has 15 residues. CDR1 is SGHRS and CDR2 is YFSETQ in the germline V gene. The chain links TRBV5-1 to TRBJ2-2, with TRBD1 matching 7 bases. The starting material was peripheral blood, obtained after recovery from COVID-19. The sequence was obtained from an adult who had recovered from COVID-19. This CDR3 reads CASTALTGSPGELFF. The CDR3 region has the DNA TGCGCCAGCACCGCTTTGACAGGGTCACCCGGGGAGCTGTTTTTT. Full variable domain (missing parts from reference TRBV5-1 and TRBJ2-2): KAGVTQTPRYLIKTRGQQVTLSCSPISGHRSVSWYQQTPGQGLQFLFEYFSETQRNKGNFPGRFSGRQFSNSRSEMNVSTLELGDSALYLCASTALTGSPGELFFGEGSRLTVL.